The subject of this entry is one T cell receptor beta chain. This clonotype came up a few times. Its antigen target is currently unknown. There are no base qualities to consult, and no much larger clone falls within one base. The junction shows trimming of 7 bases on V and 4 bases on J, plus 19 bases between the germline ends. CDR1 and CDR2 are drawn from the germline V gene: SQVTM, ANQGSEA. Inclusive of the bounding cysteine and phenylalanine, the CDR3 is 14 residues long. Only CDR3 DNA is held: 42 bases, read in frame from base 1. PBMCs were isolated by Ficoll-Paque density gradient centrifugation. Instrument on record: Illumina NovaSeq 6000. cDNA libraries for TCRalpha and TCRbeta were prepared by 5'RACE using constant-segment primers, with sample barcodes and unique molecular identifiers added. Trizol reagent was used to extract RNA from every sample. The libraries were amplified in two PCR steps, and the second step added a second sample barcode and Illumina TruSeq adapters. The libraries were sequenced on an Illumina NovaSeq using 2 x 150 bp paired-end reads. For the original study's pipeline: With migec v1.2.7, reads were demultiplexed and then collapsed into UMI-guided consensus sequences. Using mixcr v2.1.11, UMI consensuses were aligned to TRA and TRB V and J templates and then assembled into clonotypes. Clonotypes were classified as expanded or contracted when called significant by both edgeR and NoisET, with noise models trained on biological replicates. For edgeR calls, the cutoffs were a false discovery rate-adjusted p below 0.01 and a log2 fold-change threshold of 1. As an exploratory analysis of dynamics, max-normalized trajectories of the 1000 most abundant clonotypes were examined with PCA combined with hierarchical clustering. Separately sequenced CD4+ and CD8+ repertoires were used to assign a CD4 or CD8 phenotype to each responding clone. TCRdb reran the public reads through fastp at Q25 and MiXCR, keeping productive beta chains. Records with the same CDR3 protein are collapsed into one entry carrying the most frequent genes and DNA. TCRdb assigned the V and J calls; the authors' analysis was not used. The sample profile shows 400,000 to 550,000 distinct CDR3 sequences; around 25% of them were found once. The top ten hold about 12% of the sample.

The source of the sample is a study of T-cell memory formation after mild COVID-19 (TCRdb year 2021). Broadly, across the study: TCR sequence clusters from the two donors were largely donor specific. In two donors, T-cell clones that expanded and contracted after mild COVID-19 were tracked by sequencing TCRalpha and TCRbeta repertoires over time. The cohort was made up of two young adult volunteers, one female and one male, who were previously healthy. Findings and caveats that apply to the study as a whole: The second-wave clones that peaked on day 37 were not confirmed to be SARS-CoV-2 specific. Contracting CD4+ clones turned up mainly in the CM and EM memory subsets, whereas EMRA was where CD8+ clones were enriched. Some responding clones were detected in pre-infection memory, suggesting pre-existing cross-reactive memory T cells joined the SARS-CoV-2 response. Clones that contracted from day 15 to 85 showed balanced CD4/CD8 phenotypes, whereas a second wave of clones that expanded from day 15 to 37 leaned towards CD4+. Only a couple of mild cases were covered in the study, and larger cohorts including severe cases with pre-infection samples were considered necessary.

Source material: PBMCs or a T cell subset sorted from them (not recorded which). This TCR was sampled from an adult woman who had mild COVID-19 (a few samples of this study predate the infection). The sample titles of this study are shuffled in the database, so cell type and time point are left out; the donor was told from shared clones. The V and J genes are TRBV29-1 and TRBJ1-2; TRBD1 is a possible D gene, resting on 6 matching bases. The CDR3 protein is CSALSAGDAYGYTF. The bases read TGCAGCGCATTATCCGCAGGGGACGCCTATGGCTACACCTTC.